The clone carrying this TCR beta chain was picked up a small number of times. No antigen is known for it. This record comes from a study of molecular identifiers for immune sequencing clone quantification. Broader study findings: Clonotypes topping 20 RNA copies carried over 97% of effector molecules but under 1% of naive ones.

Naive CD8 T cells underwent sorting with the CD8+CD4-CCR7+CD45RA+ definition. TCRdb itself ran the PCR reads through MiXCR, one entry per CDR3 protein. The sample lists around 100,000 distinct CDR3 sequences, less than 35% occurring once. The CDR3 loop spans 13 amino acids. V was trimmed by 5 bases and J by 7 bases, leaving 13 bases between them. CDR1 is PRHDT, CDR2 FYEKMQ, per germline (reference sequence). This TCR was recovered from a human donor in good health. Some libraries in this study had Jurkat cell RNA spiked in. The sequenced sample consisted of naive CD8+ T cells from blood, with Jurkat cell RNA spiked in. The subset was: FACS-sorted CD8+CD4-CCR7+CD45RA+ naive T cells. V gene TRBV13 combines with J gene TRBJ2-3; possibly TRBD2 for D (7 bases). CDR3 nucleotide sequence: TGTGCCAGCAGCCGTAGGGGGACTAATACGCAGTATTTT. Translation gives CASSRRGTNTQYF. The whole variable domain, remainder taken from reference TRBV13 and TRBJ2-3, is AAGVIQSPRHLIKEKRETATLKCYPIPRHDTVYWYQQGPGQDPQFLISFYEKMQSDKGSIPDRFSAQQFSDYHSELNMSSLELGDSALYFCASSRRGTNTQYFGPGTRLTVL.